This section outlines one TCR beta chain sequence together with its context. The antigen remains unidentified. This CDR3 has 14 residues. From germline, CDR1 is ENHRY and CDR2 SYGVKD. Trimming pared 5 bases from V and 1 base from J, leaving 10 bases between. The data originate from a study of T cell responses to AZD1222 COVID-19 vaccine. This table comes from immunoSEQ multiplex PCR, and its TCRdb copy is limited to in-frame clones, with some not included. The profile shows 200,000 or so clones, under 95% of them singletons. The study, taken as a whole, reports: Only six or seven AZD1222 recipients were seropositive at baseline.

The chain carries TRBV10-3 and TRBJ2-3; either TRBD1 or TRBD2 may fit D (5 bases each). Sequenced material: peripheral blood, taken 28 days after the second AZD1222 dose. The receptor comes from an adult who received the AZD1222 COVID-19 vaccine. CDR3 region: CAISLGVGTDTQYF. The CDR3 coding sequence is TGTGCCATCAGTCTGGGGGTAGGCACAGATACGCAGTATTTT.